Shown below are 9 T cell receptor beta chains from a single sample sequenced in a study of blood T cells in healthy people across ages. With a J-beta primer mix and a sample-barcoded 5' primer, a second PCR ran about 7 to 12 cycles. TCRdb reanalysed the 5' RACE reads using MiXCR and keeps one entry per CDR3 protein. Among about 670,000 distinct CDR3 sequences listed, 45% to 60% were seen once. Sequencing used blood. These receptors came from a woman of 80 years or more in good health.

The chain uses TRBV3-1 and TRBJ2-1; the D is unclear. The J call is uncertain, as TRBJ2-7 better fits the DNA end. Germline CDR1 LGHDT, CDR2 YNNKEL (reference sequence). This CDR3 is 15 amino acids long. The CDR3 sequence is CASSQISGSYNEQYF. CDR3 sequence (DNA): TGTGCCAGCAGCCAGATTTCTGGCTCCTACAATGAGCAGTACTTC.

V usage is TRBV2 and J usage is TRBJ2-2; D may be TRBD1 (5 bases). Deletions cut 2 bases from V and 1 base from J, with 8 bases between. The CDR3 is 15 amino acids. Germline assignment: CDR1 SNHLY and CDR2 FYNNEI. CDR3 DNA sequence: TGTGCCAGCAGTGAACAGGGCCTGAACACCGGGGAGCTGTTTTTT. This gives the protein CASSEQGLNTGELFF.

Comment on this clonotype: This may come from a read error, since a much larger clone is one base off. V is TRBV7-2 and J is TRBJ1-5; no definite D call. CDR1 SGHTA and CDR2 FQGNSA come from the germline V gene. The CDR3 extends over 13 amino acids. V was trimmed by 8 bases and J by 4 bases, leaving 12 bases between them. The CDR3, as DNA: TGTGCCAGCGGCCCCAGGACTAATCAGCCCCAGCATTTT. Encoded protein: CASGPRTNQPQHF.

This clonotype occurred a few times. The CDR3 region has the DNA TGTGCCAGCAGCCCGCCGTCGCTGAAATCCACAGATACGCAGTATTTT. Protein: CASSPPSLKSTDTQYF. This rearrangement joins TRBV7-9 to TRBJ2-3, with D uncertain. The V gene lost 5 bases and the J gene lost 2 bases, with 17 bases spanning the gap. The germline V gene has CDR1 SEHNR and CDR2 FQNEAQ (reference sequence). CDR3 size: 16 residues.

This chain uses TRBV4-2 with TRBJ1-2; 7 bases are shared with TRBD1. The trim removed 2 bases at V and 4 bases at J, leaving 7 bases unmatched. In germline, CDR1 is LGHNA, CDR2 YNFKEQ. This CDR3 region has 15 residues. The CDR3 here is CASSQRDSPFYGYTF. CDR3 DNA sequence: TGTGCCAGCAGCCAACGGGACAGCCCGTTCTATGGCTACACCTTC.

Ten or more counts support this clonotype. The chain employs TRBV20-1 and TRBJ2-1; 11 bases align to TRBD2. CDR3 length equals 13 residues. CDR1 is DFQATT and CDR2 is SNEGSKA in the germline V gene (reference sequence). V was pared by 7 bases and J by 9 bases, with 8 bases of the junction left unmatched. The CDR3 DNA reads TGCAGTGGTACCCTAGCGGGAGGCGTTGAGCAGTTCTTC. It is translated as CSGTLAGGVEQFF.

The chain links TRBV7-9 to TRBJ2-1, with no clear D. CDR1 SEHNR and CDR2 FQNEAQ come from the germline V gene (reference sequence). This CDR3 has 12 amino acids. V lost 6 bases and J 12 bases, leaving 15 bases between the germline ends. In DNA, the CDR3 is TGTGCCAGCAGTCAGGACCCGGGTGTGCAGTTCTTC. Encoded protein: CASSQDPGVQFF.

This clonotype has a count of ten or more. This chain uses TRBV9 with TRBJ1-2; D is perhaps TRBD1 (6 bases). The germline CDR1 and CDR2 sequences are SGDLS and YYNGEE. V was shortened by 0 bases and J by 6 bases, with 15 bases between the two germline ends. CDR3 length equals 15 residues. The CDR3 coding sequence is TGTGCCAGCAGCGTAGGCAATTCGTGGGGGCATGGCTACACCTTC. The encoded protein is CASSVGNSWGHGYTF. Full variable domain (outside the CDR3, taken from reference TRBV9 and TRBJ1-2): DSGVTQTPKHLITATGQRVTLRCSPRSGDLSVYWYQQSLDQGLQFLIQYYNGEERAKGNILERFSAQQFPDLHSELNLSSLELGDSALYFCASSVGNSWGHGYTFGSGTRLTVV.

The chain couples TRBV27 to TRBJ2-7; 7 bases are shared with TRBD1. Losses at the gene ends were 11 bases for V and 0 bases for J; bases not matched to a gene: 22. Germline CDR1 MNHEY, CDR2 SMNVEV (reference sequence). The CDR3 sequence is 18 residues long. The CDR3 nucleotides read TGTGCCCCCTGCCGGGACAGCCAAATCAACTACCTCTCCTACGAGCAGTACTTC. Translated: CAPCRDSQINYLSYEQYF.